The present T cell receptor beta chain was sequenced within a study of T cell responses to AZD1222 COVID-19 vaccine. Study-level findings and limits: CD4 TCRs associated with vaccination spanned spike, dominating at 160-218 and 743-854.

The CDR3 is 11 residues long. CDR1 is DFQATT and CDR2 is SNEGSKA in the germline V gene (reference sequence). The V and J ends lost 5 bases and 6 bases respectively, with 11 bases between them. About this clone: Its antigen is currently unknown.

The table came from immunoSEQ multiplex PCR; TCRdb's copy has only in-frame clones and leaves some out. The data hold some 120,000 clones, with over 85% observed a single time. The material sequenced was peripheral blood, taken on day 0 of AZD1222 vaccination. V gene TRBV20-1 combines with J gene TRBJ2-7; D is possibly TRBD2 (5 bases). This TCR came from an adult in good health. CDR3 nucleotide sequence: TGCAGTGCTCGAGGGCCCTCCGAGCAGTACTTC. Protein: CSARGPSEQYF.